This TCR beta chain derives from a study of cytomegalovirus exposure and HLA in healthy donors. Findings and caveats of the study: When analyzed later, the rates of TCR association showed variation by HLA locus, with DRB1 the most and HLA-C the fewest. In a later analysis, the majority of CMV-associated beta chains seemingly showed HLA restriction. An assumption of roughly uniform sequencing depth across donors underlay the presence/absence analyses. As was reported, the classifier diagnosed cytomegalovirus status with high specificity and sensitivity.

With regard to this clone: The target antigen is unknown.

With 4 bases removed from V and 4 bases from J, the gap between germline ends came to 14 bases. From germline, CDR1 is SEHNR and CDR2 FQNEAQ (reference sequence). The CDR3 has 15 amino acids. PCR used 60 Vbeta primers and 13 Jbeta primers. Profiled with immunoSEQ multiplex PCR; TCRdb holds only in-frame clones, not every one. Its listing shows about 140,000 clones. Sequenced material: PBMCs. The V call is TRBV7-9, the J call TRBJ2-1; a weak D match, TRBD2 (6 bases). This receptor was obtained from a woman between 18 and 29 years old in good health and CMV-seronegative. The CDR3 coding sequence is TGTGCCAGCAGCTCGGGCGGGATAGGTTACAATGAGCAGTTCTTC. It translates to CASSSGGIGYNEQFF.